What follows are 29 T cell receptor beta chains derived from one specimen sequenced in a study of blood T cells in healthy people across ages. Together with a sample-barcoded 5' primer, a J-beta primer mix was included in a second PCR lasting roughly 6 to 12 cycles. TCRdb re-called the 5' RACE reads with MiXCR, one entry per CDR3 protein. The sample has roughly 1,000,000 distinct CDR3 sequences, under 30% seen once. Separately, the same data were catalogued under a study of T cells of mothers and their children.

The specimen was blood. The receptors here all came from a girl under 10 years old in good health.

This clonotype was counted only a few times. The V and J genes are TRBV28 and TRBJ2-1, with unresolved D. The end of the DNA aligns better with TRBJ2-7, so the J call may be wrong. Germline V lookup: CDR1 MDHEN, CDR2 SYDVKM. The CDR3 runs to 13 residues. The CDR3 region is CASSLIWDYEQYF. CDR3 coding DNA: TGTGCCAGCAGTTTAATCTGGGACTACGAGCAGTACTTC.

This chain links TRBV3-1 with TRBJ2-1; TRBD2 aligns across 8 bases. The CDR3 spans 18 residues. V lost 1 base to trimming and J lost 2 bases; unmatched junction nucleotides: 10. Per germline, CDR1 LGHDT and CDR2 YNNKEL (reference sequence). The CDR3 protein is CASSQATGTRPPYNEQFF. Here the CDR3 DNA reads TGTGCCAGCAGCCAAGCGACCGGGACTAGGCCTCCCTACAATGAGCAGTTCTTC.

Points on this clonotype: The junction shows a germline mismatch at one end, possibly a read error. CDR3 nucleotides: TGTGCCAGCAGTCCCCAAACCGGGACGCTTTACAATGATCAGTTCTTC. Protein sequence: CASSPQTGTLYNDQFF. The chain couples TRBV28 to TRBJ2-1; the D call may be TRBD1 or TRBD2 (5 bases each). Germline V gene data show CDR1 as MDHEN and CDR2 as SYDVKM. CDR3 length: 16 residues.

The chain couples TRBV29-1 to TRBJ1-2; 7 bases match TRBD1. CDR1 and CDR2 (germline): SQVTM, ANQGSEA. There are 13 residues in the CDR3. V shed 5 bases, J shed 5 bases, and the junction held 8 bases outside the gene matches. The CDR3 sequence is CSVSGTVIYGYTF. For the CDR3, the DNA is TGCAGCGTTTCCGGGACAGTTATTTATGGCTACACCTTC.

This rearrangement joins TRBV5-1 to TRBJ2-5; 14 positions agree with TRBD2. Germline V lookup: CDR1 SGHRS, CDR2 YFSETQ. Trimming cost V 3 bases and J 5 bases; bases outside gene matches: 9. This CDR3 has 17 amino acids. The CDR3 spells CASSSQTSGRAWETQYF. The CDR3 DNA follows: TGCGCCAGCAGCTCACAGACTAGCGGGAGGGCCTGGGAGACCCAGTACTTC.

The sample holds a few counts of this clonotype. The chain couples TRBV12-3 or TRBV12-4 to TRBJ2-7; 8 bases align to TRBD1. The ends lost 5 bases at V and 2 bases at J; junction bases unmatched: 8. The CDR3 loop spans 15 amino acids. The CDR3 protein is CASSRQDRVTYEQYF. CDR3 nucleotide sequence: TGTGCCAGCAGTCGACAGGACAGGGTTACCTACGAGCAGTACTTC.

This clonotype was seen a handful of times. V and J are TRBV12-5 and TRBJ1-1; weak D call: TRBD1 (5 bases). Germline CDR1 LGHNT, CDR2 FRNRAP. V was pared by 6 bases and J by 4 bases, with 12 bases between. The CDR3 has 13 residues. The CDR3 sequence: CASGWRGSTEAFF. Here the CDR3 DNA reads TGTGCTAGTGGCTGGAGGGGAAGCACTGAAGCTTTCTTT.

In its sample, this clonotype was seen a few times. V and J are TRBV5-1 and TRBJ2-2, with 8 bases that match TRBD1. V lost 0 bases, J lost 8 bases, and 3 bases stayed unmatched. The CDR3 has 14 residues. CDR1 is SGHRS, CDR2 YFSETQ, per germline. CDR3 nucleotide sequence: TGCGCCAGCAGCTTGGGCGGGACAGGAGGGGAGCTGTTTTTT. Translating gives CASSLGGTGGELFF. The variable domain in full, with the rest retrieved from reference TRBV5-1 and TRBJ2-2, is KAGVTQTPRYLIKTRGQQVTLSCSPISGHRSVSWYQQTPGQGLQFLFEYFSETQRNKGNFPGRFSGRQFSNSRSEMNVSTLELGDSALYLCASSLGGTGGELFFGEGSRLTVL.

The genes are TRBV7-2 and TRBJ2-5, with TRBD2 matching 8 bases. The CDR3 consists of 15 residues. The ends lost 2 bases at V and 2 bases at J; junction bases unmatched: 4. Germline-derived CDR1 and CDR2 are SGHTA and FQGNSA. This CDR3 reads CASSLTLAGQETQYF. CDR3 sequence (DNA): TGTGCCAGCAGCTTAACATTAGCGGGACAAGAGACCCAGTACTTC.

This chain connects TRBV4-3 to TRBJ2-7; D is uncertain. Trimming took off 5 bases at V and 5 bases at J, with 13 bases between the two ends. This CDR3 is built from 13 residues. Germline V CDR1 and CDR2: LGHNA, YSLEER. The chain's CDR3 is CASSLTVWDEQYF. The CDR3, as DNA: TGCGCCAGCAGCTTGACTGTATGGGACGAGCAGTACTTC.

The rearrangement joins TRBV7-2 to TRBJ2-3, with a weak D call TRBD1 (6 bases). V gave up 11 bases and J gave up 3 bases, with 21 bases separating them. The CDR3 totals 15 residues. CDR1 and CDR2 from the germline V gene are SGHTA and FQGNSA. The CDR3 coding sequence is TGTGCCCTCTCGGACAGAATCCCTTCTACAGATACGCAGTATTTT. Residues: CALSDRIPSTDTQYF. Full variable domain (rest looked up from reference TRBV7-2 and TRBJ2-3): GAGVSQSPSNKVTEKGKDVELRCDPISGHTALYWYRQSLGQGLEFLIYFQGNSAPDKSGLPSDRFSAERTGGSVSTLTIQRTQQEDSAVYLCALSDRIPSTDTQYFGPGTRLTVL.

The V and J genes are TRBV5-5 and TRBJ2-1; 7 bases align to TRBD2. The CDR3 is 14 amino acids. CDR1 and CDR2 from the germline V gene are SGHKS and YYEKEE (reference sequence). After removal of 4 bases from V and 7 bases from J, the junction contained 8 bases not matched to a gene. The CDR3 bases are TGTGCCAGCAGCAGCTGGACTAGTCTGAATGAGCAGTTCTTC. Protein sequence: CASSSWTSLNEQFF.

This clonotype came up a few times. The chain recombines TRBV7-3 with TRBJ1-1; 7 bases line up with TRBD1. The CDR3 is made up of 13 amino acids. Germline V lookup: CDR1 SGHTA, CDR2 FQGTGA. V gave up 6 bases and J gave up 6 bases; unmatched junction bases: 7. Written as DNA, the CDR3 is TGTGCCAGCAGGCCTAGACAGGGAGCTGAAGCTTTCTTT. This encodes CASRPRQGAEAFF. Variable domain in full (rest from reference TRBV7-3 and TRBJ1-1): GAGVSQTPSNKVTEKGKYVELRCDPISGHTALYWYRQSLGQGPEFLIYFQGTGAADDSGLPNDRFFAVRPEGSVSTLKIQRTERGDSAVYLCASRPRQGAEAFFGQGTRLTVV.

This clonotype was picked up a small number of times. The chain has TRBV7-9 and TRBJ2-5; possibly TRBD2 for D (5 bases). This CDR3 contains 18 residues. Germline loops: CDR1 SEHNR, CDR2 FQNEAQ (reference sequence). V lost 1 base to trimming and J lost 2 bases, with 20 bases between them. The CDR3 coding sequence is TGTGCCAGCAGCTTAGAGGTCCTCAGCGTGGGGAGTCAAGAGACCCAGTACTTC. It encodes CASSLEVLSVGSQETQYF.

The rearrangement uses TRBV28 and TRBJ2-5; 11 positions match TRBD2. This CDR3 comprises 18 residues. The V segment lost 3 bases and the J segment 2 bases; nucleotides outside the gene matches: 11. The germline CDR1 and CDR2 sequences are MDHEN and SYDVKM. The CDR3 is CASSFSLSGGAWQETQYF. CDR3 sequence (DNA): TGTGCCAGCAGTTTTAGTCTTAGCGGGGGGGCGTGGCAAGAGACCCAGTACTTC.

The chain employs TRBV5-5 and TRBJ1-5, with D uncertain. CDR3 size: 14 residues. Trimming took 2 bases from V and 4 from J, leaving 10 bases between them. CDR1 and CDR2 (germline): SGHKS, YYEKEE (reference sequence). In nucleotides, the CDR3 is TGTGCCAGCAGCTTCGCCCCGTATAATCAGCCCCAGCATTTT. Translation gives CASSFAPYNQPQHF.

This sequence joins TRBV11-2 and TRBJ2-5; D gene ambiguous. The end of the DNA is better explained by TRBJ2-7, so the J call may be wrong. Germline CDR1 SGHAT, CDR2 FQNNGV. CDR3 size: 15 residues. CDR3 in DNA: TGTGCCAGCAGCTTAGTTTCTGACGGTCCATACGAGCAGTACTTC. Translating it yields CASSLVSDGPYEQYF.

The chain combines TRBV29-1 with TRBJ1-5, with 7 nucleotides matching TRBD1. Germline CDR1 is SQVTM and CDR2 is ANQGSEA. V trimming: 7 bases; J trimming: 6 bases; junction bases outside the gene matches: 12. The CDR3 runs to 14 residues. The CDR3 reads CSAVLGTDSQPQHF. The CDR3 DNA reads TGCAGCGCTGTACTAGGGACAGACAGTCAGCCCCAGCATTTT.

This rearrangement joins TRBV12-3 or TRBV12-4 to TRBJ2-7, with 8 bases aligning to TRBD1. The CDR3 spans 15 residues. Trimming took 3 bases from V and 2 from J; bases not matched to a gene: 6. In nucleotides, the CDR3 is TGTGCCAGCAGTTTTGTCACAGGGGGAACCTACGAGCAGTACTTC. The encoded protein is CASSFVTGGTYEQYF.

The CDR3 reads CASSQQRDRIRNEQFF. The CDR3 bases are TGTGCCAGCAGCCAGCAGAGGGATCGAATTAGGAATGAGCAGTTCTTC. V is TRBV11-1 and J is TRBJ2-1, with D possibly being TRBD2 (5 bases). V dropped 5 bases and J dropped 7 bases, with 21 bases sitting between them. This CDR3 contains 16 residues. From germline, CDR1 is SGHAT and CDR2 FQDESV (reference sequence).

As concerns this clonotype: This is likely a read error, given that the CDR3 carries no conserved phenylalanine or tryptophan at its end. The J gene is TRBJ2-5, the V gene TRBV29-1; 8 bases agree with TRBD1. The J call may be faulty, since TRBJ2-7 better matches the DNA end. The germline gives CDR1 SQVTM, CDR2 ANQGSEA. The CDR3 is 13 residues long. The CDR3, as DNA: TGCAGCGTTACAGACAGGGGATCCTACGAGCAGTACTCC. It specifies CSVTDRGSYEQYS.

The CDR3 region is CASSEAWGNTHEQYF. As DNA, the CDR3 is TGTGCCAGCAGTGAAGCTTGGGGAAATACCCACGAGCAGTACTTC. The V call is TRBV2, the J call TRBJ2-7; unclear D gene. Germline V gives CDR1 SNHLY, CDR2 FYNNEI. The CDR3 totals 15 residues. With 0 bases removed from V and 5 bases from J, the gap between germline ends came to 14 bases.

CDR3: CASSFGDSPYGYTF. In DNA, the CDR3 is TGTGCCAGCAGCTTCGGGGACAGCCCCTATGGCTACACCTTC. The chain carries TRBV7-3 and TRBJ1-2; TRBD1 matches 7 bases. This CDR3 region has 14 residues. V trimming: 3 bases; J trimming: 4 bases; junction bases outside the gene matches: 5. In germline, CDR1 is SGHTA, CDR2 FQGTGA. The entire variable domain, with the rest obtained from reference TRBV7-3 and TRBJ1-2, is as follows: GAGVSQTPSNKVTEKGKYVELRCDPISGHTALYWYRQSLGQGPEFLIYFQGTGAADDSGLPNDRFFAVRPEGSVSTLKIQRTERGDSAVYLCASSFGDSPYGYTFGSGTRLTVV.

The V and J genes are TRBV3-1 and TRBJ1-5, with unresolved D. The CDR3 contains 15 residues. Looked up from germline, CDR1 is LGHDT and CDR2 is YNNKEL (reference sequence). V lost 0 bases, J lost 7 bases, and 13 bases lay in between. The CDR3, as DNA: TGTGCCAGCAGCCAAGAAAAAGGGCGGATACAGCCCCAGCATTTT. Translated, it gives CASSQEKGRIQPQHF.

This clonotype has just a few counts. This CDR3 reads CASRPADRRNSYEQYF. CDR3 sequence (DNA): TGTGCCAGCAGGCCTGCGGACAGGCGAAACTCCTACGAGCAGTACTTC. The rearrangement uses TRBV28 and TRBJ2-7, with TRBD1 identical over 7 bases. With 6 bases clipped from V and 0 bases from J, the junction kept 11 bases outside the gene matches. This CDR3 comprises 16 residues. CDR1 is MDHEN, CDR2 SYDVKM, per germline.

This clonotype came up many times. The chain employs TRBV20-1 and TRBJ2-1; 8 bases are shared with TRBD2. Germline V gives CDR1 DFQATT, CDR2 SNEGSKA (reference sequence). The CDR3 extends over 15 amino acids. V dropped 0 bases and J dropped 1; count of bases not matched to a gene: 2. In nucleotides, the CDR3 is TGCAGTGCTAGAGATTTAGCGGGGTCCTACAATGAGCAGTTCTTC. This sequence encodes CSARDLAGSYNEQFF.

This clonotype was picked up a small number of times. The CDR3 DNA follows: TGCGCCAGCACCCCTTGGGGGGACAACACCGGGGAGCTGTTTTTT. Its translation is CASTPWGDNTGELFF. This chain connects TRBV5-1 to TRBJ2-2; TRBD2 might be the D (6 bases). The CDR3 covers 15 residues. V was shortened by 6 bases and J by 2 bases, with 14 bases between the two germline ends. CDR1 and CDR2 from the germline V gene are SGHRS and YFSETQ.

This clonotype was seen only a few times. The chain is built from TRBV18 and TRBJ1-4; TRBD1 agrees at 9 bases. The ends lost 5 bases at V and 7 bases at J; junction bases unmatched: 8. CDR1 and CDR2 from the germline V gene are KGHSH and LQKENI. This CDR3 is 15 amino acids long. The CDR3, as DNA: TGTGCCAGCTCATACAATCCGGGACAGGGTGAAAAACTGTTTTTT. It translates to CASSYNPGQGEKLFF.

The chain recombines TRBV20-1 with TRBJ2-1; the D is unclear. Trimming cost V 0 bases and J 3 bases, with 6 bases left between them. Germline lookup yields CDR1 DFQATT and CDR2 SNEGSKA (reference sequence). CDR3 length: 13 residues. The CDR3 sequence: CSARDAHYNEQFF. Written as DNA, the CDR3 is TGCAGTGCTAGAGATGCACACTACAATGAGCAGTTCTTC.